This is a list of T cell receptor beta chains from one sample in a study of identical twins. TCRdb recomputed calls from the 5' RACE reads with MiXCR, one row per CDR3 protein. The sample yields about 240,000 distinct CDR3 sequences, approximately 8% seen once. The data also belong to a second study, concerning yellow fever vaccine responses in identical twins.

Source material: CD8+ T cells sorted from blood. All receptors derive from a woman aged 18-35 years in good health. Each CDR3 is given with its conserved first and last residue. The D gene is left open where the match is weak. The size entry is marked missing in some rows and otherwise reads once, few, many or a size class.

CSVSHSGRPYNEQFF	TGCAGCGTTTCCCATAGCGGGAGACCCTACAATGAGCAGTTCTTC	many	TRBV29-1	TRBJ2-1	TRBD2
CASTGGRPRELKDNEQFF	TGTGCCAGCACCGGCGGCCGGCCCCGGGAGTTGAAGGACAATGAGCAGTTCTTC	.	TRBV6-2/TRBV6-3	TRBJ2-1	.
CASSPWTGTDTQYF	TGTGCCAGCAGTCCCTGGACAGGCACAGATACGCAGTATTTT	.	TRBV27	TRBJ2-3	.
CASTGGANEQFF	TGTGCCAGCACCGGAGGGGCCAATGAGCAGTTCTTC	many	TRBV6-6	TRBJ2-1	.
CSARTSDPPQQYF	TGCAGTGCTAGGACTAGCGACCCCCCCCAGCAGTACTTC	many	TRBV20-1	TRBJ2-7	TRBD2
CASSHGFRHPFEQYF	TGTGCCAGCAGTCACGGCTTCCGACACCCCTTTGAGCAGTACTTC	few	TRBV28	TRBJ2-7	.
CASSLGQVGGTYEQYF	TGTGCCAGCAGCTTAGGCCAGGTTGGCGGCACCTACGAGCAGTACTTC	.	TRBV7-6	TRBJ2-7	.
CATSDSERLAGGPNTQYF	TGTGCCACCAGTGACTCGGAAAGACTAGCGGGAGGGCCGAATACGCAGTATTTT	few	TRBV24-1	TRBJ2-3	TRBD2
CASSSRDTGELFF	TGTGCCAGCAGTTCCAGGGACACCGGGGAGCTGTTTTTT	many	TRBV28	TRBJ2-2	.
CASSYHFSQTVSNQPQHF	TGTGCCAGCAGTTACCACTTCTCCCAGACAGTTAGCAATCAGCCCCAGCATTTT	few	TRBV6-5	TRBJ1-5	.
CASSLSVGEQYF	TGTGCCAGCAGCTTAAGTGTTGGGGAGCAGTACTTC	many	TRBV5-6	TRBJ2-7	.
CASSLRDTGELFF	TGTGCCAGCAGCTTGCGCGACACCGGGGAGCTGTTTTTT	.	TRBV7-3	TRBJ2-2	.
CASSPSTGTEYGYTF	TGTGCCAGCAGCCCCTCCACCGGGACAGAGTATGGCTACACCTTC	few	TRBV27	TRBJ1-2	TRBD1
CASSSGGPNIQYF	TGTGCCAGCAGTTCTGGGGGCCCCAACATTCAGTACTTC	few	TRBV27	TRBJ2-4	.
CASSFDIAKNIQYF	TGTGCCAGCAGTTTTGACATAGCCAAAAACATTCAGTACTTC	many	TRBV12-3/TRBV12-4	TRBJ2-4	.
CASSQASGGFRETQYF	TGCGCCAGCAGCCAAGCTAGCGGGGGGTTCCGGGAGACCCAGTACTTC	few	TRBV4-1	TRBJ2-5	TRBD2
CASSQRESTGGPDTGELFF	TGCGCCAGCAGCCAAAGGGAGTCTACCGGGGGCCCGGACACCGGGGAGCTGTTTTTT	many	TRBV4-1	TRBJ2-2	.
CASSLPTSGQETQYF	TGTGCCAGCAGCCTCCCAACTAGCGGACAAGAGACCCAGTACTTC	.	TRBV3-1	TRBJ2-5	TRBD2
CASSQGGQGGYNEQFF	TGCGCCAGCAGCCAAGGGGGACAGGGGGGCTACAATGAGCAGTTCTTC	.	TRBV4-1	TRBJ2-1	TRBD1
CSVEAYGYTF	TGCAGCGTTGAAGCCTATGGCTACACCTTC	many	TRBV29-1	TRBJ1-2	.
CASSDPSGTSGVYEQYF	TGTGCCAGCAGCGACCCTTCCGGGACTAGCGGGGTGTACGAGCAGTACTTC	few	TRBV9	TRBJ2-7	TRBD2
CASSVRRTGANVLTF	TGTGCCAGCAGCGTAAGGAGAACTGGGGCCAACGTCCTGACTTTC	.	TRBV9	TRBJ2-6	.
CSVYREEAFF	TGCAGTGTTTACAGGGAAGAAGCTTTCTTT	many	TRBV20-1	TRBJ1-1	.
CASTGTYDNEQFF	TGTGCCAGCACCGGGACTTACGACAATGAGCAGTTCTTC	few	TRBV2	TRBJ2-1	.
CASSPGGNYEQYF	TGTGCCAGCAGCCCAGGGGGTAACTACGAGCAGTACTTC	.	TRBV7-9	TRBJ2-7	TRBD1